The TCR beta chain under discussion was sequenced for a study of blood T cell repertoires in COVID-19. In the study overall: The United States, Italy and Spain provided the acute and convalescent COVID-19 samples. Sample material is recorded as cDNA or gDNA derived from T cells, B-cell-depleted T cells, or PBMCs.

CDR1 and CDR2 (germline): MNHEY, SMNVEV (reference sequence). The CDR3 is 15 amino acids. Trimming removed 3 bases from V and 4 bases from J; junction bases left unmatched: 5. The authors' processing: From reference gene primer amplification, estimates of nucleated cell counts were derived. Produced via immunoSEQ multiplex PCR; TCRdb's table is partial and in-frame only. The DNA gave D and trimming, while V, J and clone size come from that table. The sample includes 300,000 to 400,000 clones, around 90% of them seen just once. The chain links TRBV27 to TRBJ2-1, with 8 bases identical to TRBD2. Sequencing used peripheral blood. This clonotype was sampled from a man aged 50 or older with active or convalescent COVID-19. The CDR3 DNA is TGTGCCAGCAGTTTGTACGGGAGGGCTTACAATGAGCAGTTCTTC. Protein sequence: CASSLYGRAYNEQFF.